This T cell receptor (beta chain) appears in the sequencing data of a study of blood T cell repertoires in COVID-19. Study summary: Samples of COVID-19 (acute and convalescent) were obtained from the United States, Italy and Spain. The cDNA or gDNA used as material had been derived from T cells, B-cell-depleted T cells, or PBMCs.

Original processing notes: Amplification of reference gene primers was used by the study to estimate nucleated cell counts. TCRdb's table, derived via immunoSEQ multiplex PCR, lists solely in-frame clones and lacks some. V and J calls and clone size are those listed in that table; D and trimming were worked out from the DNA. The profile shows about 160,000 clones, about 80% of them singletons. CDR3 length: 14 amino acids. Trimming stripped 3 bases from V and 3 bases from J, with 14 bases between. CDR1 is DFQATT and CDR2 is SNEGSKA in the germline V gene (reference sequence). V is TRBV20-1 and J is TRBJ1-2, with D possibly being TRBD1 (6 bases). Input material: peripheral blood. The source of this sequence is a man aged 65 to 79 with acute or convalescent COVID-19. The CDR3 DNA follows: TGCAGTGCTAGTGGCACAGGGATAGACTATGGCTACACCTTC. Translation: CSASGTGIDYGYTF.